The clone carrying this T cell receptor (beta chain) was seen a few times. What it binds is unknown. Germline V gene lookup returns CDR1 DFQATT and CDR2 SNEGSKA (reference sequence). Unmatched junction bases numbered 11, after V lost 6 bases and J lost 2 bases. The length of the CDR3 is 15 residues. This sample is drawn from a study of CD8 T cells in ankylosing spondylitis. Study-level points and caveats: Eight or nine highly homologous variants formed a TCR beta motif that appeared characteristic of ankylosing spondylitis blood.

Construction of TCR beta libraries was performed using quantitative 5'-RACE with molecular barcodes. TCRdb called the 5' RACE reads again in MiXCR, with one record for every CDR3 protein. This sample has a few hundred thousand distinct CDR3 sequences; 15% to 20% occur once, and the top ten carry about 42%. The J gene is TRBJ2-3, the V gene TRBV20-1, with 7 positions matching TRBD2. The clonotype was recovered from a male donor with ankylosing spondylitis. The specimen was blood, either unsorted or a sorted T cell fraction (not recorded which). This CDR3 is CSATYKTSPTDTQYF. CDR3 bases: TGCAGTGCAACGTATAAGACTAGCCCCACAGATACGCAGTATTTT.